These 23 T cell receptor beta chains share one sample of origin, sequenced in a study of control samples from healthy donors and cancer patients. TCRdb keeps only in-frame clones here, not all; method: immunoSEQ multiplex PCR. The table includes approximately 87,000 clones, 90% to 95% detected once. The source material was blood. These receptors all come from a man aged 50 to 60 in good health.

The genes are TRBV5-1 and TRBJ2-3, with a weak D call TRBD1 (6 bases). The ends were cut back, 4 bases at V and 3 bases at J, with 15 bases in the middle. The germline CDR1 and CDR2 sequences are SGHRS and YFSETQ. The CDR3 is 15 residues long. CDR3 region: CASSEAGAVTDTQYF. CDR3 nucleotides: TGCGCCAGCAGCGAGGCAGGGGCAGTAACAGATACGCAGTATTTT.

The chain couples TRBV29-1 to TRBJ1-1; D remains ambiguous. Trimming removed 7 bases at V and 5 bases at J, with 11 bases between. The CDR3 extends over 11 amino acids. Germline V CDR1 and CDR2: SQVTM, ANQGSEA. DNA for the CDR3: TGCAGCGCCCCTATGGAGACTGAAGCTTTCTTT. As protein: CSAPMETEAFF.

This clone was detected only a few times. The CDR3 reads CATQDRDQPQHF. CDR3 nucleotides: TGTGCCACCCAGGACAGGGACCAGCCCCAGCATTTT. This sequence joins TRBV24-1 and TRBJ1-5; 8 nucleotides match TRBD1. CDR1 and CDR2 from the germline V gene are KGHDR and SFDVKD. Trimming took 9 bases from V and 7 from J; bases not matched to a gene: 4. The CDR3 runs 12 residues.

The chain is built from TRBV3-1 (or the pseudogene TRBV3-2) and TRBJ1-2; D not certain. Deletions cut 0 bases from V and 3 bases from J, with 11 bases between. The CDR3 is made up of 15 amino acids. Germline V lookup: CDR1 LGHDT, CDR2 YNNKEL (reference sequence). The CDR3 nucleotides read TGTGCCAGCAGCCAAGATCAGGCCAGGTACTATGGCTACACCTTC. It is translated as CASSQDQARYYGYTF.

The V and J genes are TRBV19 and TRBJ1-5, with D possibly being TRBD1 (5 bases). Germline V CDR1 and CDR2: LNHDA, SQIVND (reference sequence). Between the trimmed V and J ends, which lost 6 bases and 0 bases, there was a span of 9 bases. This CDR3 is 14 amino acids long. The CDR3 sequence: CASRGRYSNQPQHF. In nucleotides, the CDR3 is TGTGCCAGTAGGGGACGGTATAGCAATCAGCCCCAGCATTTT.

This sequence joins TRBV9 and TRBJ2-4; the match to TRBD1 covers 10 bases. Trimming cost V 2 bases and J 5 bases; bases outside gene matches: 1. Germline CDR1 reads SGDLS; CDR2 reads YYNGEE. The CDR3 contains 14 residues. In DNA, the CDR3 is TGTGCCAGCAGCGTCGGGACAGGGGAAAACATTCAGTACTTC. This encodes CASSVGTGENIQYF.

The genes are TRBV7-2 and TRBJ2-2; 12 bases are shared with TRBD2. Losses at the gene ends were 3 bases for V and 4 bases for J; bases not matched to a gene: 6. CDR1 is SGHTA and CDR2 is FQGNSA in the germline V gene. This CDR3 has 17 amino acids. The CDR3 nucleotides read TGTGCCAGCAGCTTGGCTAGCGGGGGGGGTGGCACCGGGGAGCTGTTTTTT. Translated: CASSLASGGGGTGELFF.

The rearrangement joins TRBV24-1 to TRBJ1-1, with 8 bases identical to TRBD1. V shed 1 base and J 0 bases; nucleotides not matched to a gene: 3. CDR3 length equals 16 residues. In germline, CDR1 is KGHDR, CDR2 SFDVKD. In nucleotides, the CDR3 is TGTGCCACCAGTGATTTTCCAGGGGGCGTGAACACTGAAGCTTTCTTT. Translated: CATSDFPGGVNTEAFF.

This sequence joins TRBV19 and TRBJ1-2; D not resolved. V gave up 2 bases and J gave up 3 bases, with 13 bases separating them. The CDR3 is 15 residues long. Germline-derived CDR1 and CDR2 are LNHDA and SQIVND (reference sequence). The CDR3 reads CASSISSWGDYGYTF. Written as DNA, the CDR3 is TGTGCCAGTAGTATATCTAGTTGGGGAGACTATGGCTACACCTTC.

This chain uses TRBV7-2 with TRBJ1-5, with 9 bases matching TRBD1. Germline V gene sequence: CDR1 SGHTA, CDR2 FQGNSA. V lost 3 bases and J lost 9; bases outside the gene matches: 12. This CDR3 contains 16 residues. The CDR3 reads CASSFSGTGSFWPQHF. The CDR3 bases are TGTGCCAGCAGCTTCTCCGGGACAGGGTCGTTTTGGCCCCAGCATTTT. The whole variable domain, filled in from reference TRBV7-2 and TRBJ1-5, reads GAGVSQSPSNKVTEKGKDVELRCDPISGHTALYWYRQSLGQGLEFLIYFQGNSAPDKSGLPSDRFSAERTGGSVSTLTIQRTQQEDSAVYLCASSFSGTGSFWPQHFGDGTRLSIL.

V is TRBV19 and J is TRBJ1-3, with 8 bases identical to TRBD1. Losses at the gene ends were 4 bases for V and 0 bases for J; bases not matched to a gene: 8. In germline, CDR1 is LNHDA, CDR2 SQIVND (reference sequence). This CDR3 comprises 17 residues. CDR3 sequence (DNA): TGTGCCAGTAGTAAAAGGACAGGGACAATCTCTGGAAACACCATATATTTT. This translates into CASSKRTGTISGNTIYF.

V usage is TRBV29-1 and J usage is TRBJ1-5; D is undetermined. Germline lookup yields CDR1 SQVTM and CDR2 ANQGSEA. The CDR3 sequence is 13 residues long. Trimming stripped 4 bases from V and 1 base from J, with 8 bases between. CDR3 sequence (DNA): TGCAGCGTTGGGACTGGAAGCAATCAGCCCCAGCATTTT. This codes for CSVGTGSNQPQHF.

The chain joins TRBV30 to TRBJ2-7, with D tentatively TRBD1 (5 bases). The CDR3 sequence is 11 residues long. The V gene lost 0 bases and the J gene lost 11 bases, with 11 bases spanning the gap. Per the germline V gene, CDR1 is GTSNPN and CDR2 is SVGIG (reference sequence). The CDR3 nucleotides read TGTGCCTGGAGTGTTGCAGGGCCAAAGTACTTC. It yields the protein CAWSVAGPKYF.

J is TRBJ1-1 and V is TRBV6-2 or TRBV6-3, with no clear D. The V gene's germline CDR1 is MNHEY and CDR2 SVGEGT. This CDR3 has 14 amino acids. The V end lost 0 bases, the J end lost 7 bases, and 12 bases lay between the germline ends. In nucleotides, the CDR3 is TGTGCCAGCAGTTACTCTACCACGGAGCTTGAAGCTTTCTTT. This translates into CASSYSTTELEAFF.

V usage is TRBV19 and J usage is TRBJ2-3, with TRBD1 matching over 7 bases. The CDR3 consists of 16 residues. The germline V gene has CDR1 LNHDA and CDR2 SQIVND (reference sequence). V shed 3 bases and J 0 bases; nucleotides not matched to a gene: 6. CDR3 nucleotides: TGTGCCAGTAGTATTCGGACAGGAATTAGCACAGATACGCAGTATTTT. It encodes CASSIRTGISTDTQYF.

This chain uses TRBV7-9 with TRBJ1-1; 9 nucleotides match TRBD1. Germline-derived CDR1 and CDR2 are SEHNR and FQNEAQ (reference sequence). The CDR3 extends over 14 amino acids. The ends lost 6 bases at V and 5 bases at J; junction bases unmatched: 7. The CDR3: CASRFTGGLTEAFF. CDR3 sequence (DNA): TGTGCCAGCAGATTCACAGGGGGCCTGACTGAAGCTTTCTTT.

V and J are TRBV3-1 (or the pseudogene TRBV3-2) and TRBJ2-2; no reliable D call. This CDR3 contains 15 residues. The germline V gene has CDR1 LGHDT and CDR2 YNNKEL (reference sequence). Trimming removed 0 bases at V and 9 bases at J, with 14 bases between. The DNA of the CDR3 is TGTGCCAGCAGCCAAGATGAGGCACCGAGCCGGGAGCTGTTTTTT. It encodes CASSQDEAPSRELFF.

The CDR3 region is CSAQTASSYEQYF. Written as DNA, the CDR3 is TGCAGCGCCCAGACAGCTAGCTCCTACGAGCAGTACTTC. V and J are TRBV29-1 and TRBJ2-7, with TRBD1 as a possible D gene (5 bases). V dropped 7 bases and J dropped 0 bases, with 13 bases sitting between them. CDR3 length equals 13 residues. CDR1 is SQVTM and CDR2 is ANQGSEA in the germline V gene.

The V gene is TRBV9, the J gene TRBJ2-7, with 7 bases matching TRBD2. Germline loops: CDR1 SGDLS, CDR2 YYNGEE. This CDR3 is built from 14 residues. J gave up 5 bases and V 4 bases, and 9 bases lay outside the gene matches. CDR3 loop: CASSTRLAGDEQYF. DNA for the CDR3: TGTGCCAGCAGCACCAGACTAGCAGGTGACGAGCAGTACTTC.

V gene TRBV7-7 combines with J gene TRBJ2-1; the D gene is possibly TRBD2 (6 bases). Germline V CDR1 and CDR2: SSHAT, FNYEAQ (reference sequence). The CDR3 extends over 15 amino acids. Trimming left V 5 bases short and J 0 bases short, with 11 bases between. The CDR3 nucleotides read TGTGCCAGCAGCCGATCCGGGAGCTCCTACAATGAGCAGTTCTTC. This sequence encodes CASSRSGSSYNEQFF.

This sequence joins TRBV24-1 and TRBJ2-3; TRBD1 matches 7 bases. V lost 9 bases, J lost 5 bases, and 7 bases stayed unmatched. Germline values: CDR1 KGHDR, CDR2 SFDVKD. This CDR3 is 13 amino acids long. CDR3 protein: CATRQGEVDTQYF. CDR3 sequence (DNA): TGTGCCACCCGACAGGGAGAGGTAGATACGCAGTATTTT.

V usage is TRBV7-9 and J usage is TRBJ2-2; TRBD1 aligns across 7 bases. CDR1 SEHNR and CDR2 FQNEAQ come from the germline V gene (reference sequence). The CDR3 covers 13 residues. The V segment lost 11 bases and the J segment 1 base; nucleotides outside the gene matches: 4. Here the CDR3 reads CAFDRVNTGELFF. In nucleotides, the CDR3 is TGTGCCTTCGACAGGGTGAACACCGGGGAGCTGTTTTTT.

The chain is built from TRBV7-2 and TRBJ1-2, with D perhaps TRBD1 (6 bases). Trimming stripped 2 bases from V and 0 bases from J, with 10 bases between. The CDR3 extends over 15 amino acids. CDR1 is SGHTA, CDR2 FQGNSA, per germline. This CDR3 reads CASSLRQATNYGYTF. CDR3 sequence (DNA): TGTGCCAGCAGCTTAAGACAGGCGACTAACTATGGCTACACCTTC.